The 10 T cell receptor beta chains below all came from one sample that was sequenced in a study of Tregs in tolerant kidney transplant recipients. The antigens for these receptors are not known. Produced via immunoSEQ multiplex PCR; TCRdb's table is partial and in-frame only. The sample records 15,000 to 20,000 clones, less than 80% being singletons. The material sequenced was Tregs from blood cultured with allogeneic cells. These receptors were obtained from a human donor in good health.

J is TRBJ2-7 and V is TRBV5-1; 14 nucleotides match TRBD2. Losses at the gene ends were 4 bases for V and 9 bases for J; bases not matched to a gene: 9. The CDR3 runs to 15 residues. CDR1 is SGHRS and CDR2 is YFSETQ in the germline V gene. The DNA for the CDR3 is TGCGCCAGCAGCCCAGGGACTAGCGGGAGTTTGGGGCAGTACTTC. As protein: CASSPGTSGSLGQYF.

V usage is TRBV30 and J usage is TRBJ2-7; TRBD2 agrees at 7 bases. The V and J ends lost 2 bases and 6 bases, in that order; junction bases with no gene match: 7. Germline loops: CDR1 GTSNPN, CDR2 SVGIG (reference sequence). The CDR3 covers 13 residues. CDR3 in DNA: TGTGCCTGGAGTCGGGCGGGAGTGGGCGAGCAGTACTTC. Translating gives CAWSRAGVGEQYF.

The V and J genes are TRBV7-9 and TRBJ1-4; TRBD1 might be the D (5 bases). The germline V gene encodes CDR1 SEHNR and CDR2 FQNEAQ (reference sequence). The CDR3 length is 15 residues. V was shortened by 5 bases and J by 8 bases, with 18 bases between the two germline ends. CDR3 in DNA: TGTGCCAGCAGCCATCAACGGGGGGAGGAGGAAAAACTGTTTTTT. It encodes CASSHQRGEEEKLFF.

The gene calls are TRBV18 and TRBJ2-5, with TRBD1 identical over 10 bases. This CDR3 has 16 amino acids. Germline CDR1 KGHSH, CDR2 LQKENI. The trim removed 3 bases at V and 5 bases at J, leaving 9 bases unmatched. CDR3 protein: CASSPQPGQGLETQYF. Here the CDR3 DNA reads TGTGCCAGCTCACCTCAACCGGGACAGGGGTTGGAGACCCAGTACTTC.

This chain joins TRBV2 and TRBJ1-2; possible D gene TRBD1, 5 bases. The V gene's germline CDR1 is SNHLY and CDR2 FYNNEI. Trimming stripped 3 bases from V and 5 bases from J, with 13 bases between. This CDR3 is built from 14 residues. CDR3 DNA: TGTGCCAGCAGTGACAGGGTGGAAGGGTATGGCTACACCTTC. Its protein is CASSDRVEGYGYTF.

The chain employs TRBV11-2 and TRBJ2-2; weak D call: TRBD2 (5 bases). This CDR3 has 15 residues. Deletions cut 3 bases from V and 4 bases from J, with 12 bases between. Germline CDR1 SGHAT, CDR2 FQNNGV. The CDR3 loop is CASSFYRGSTGELFF. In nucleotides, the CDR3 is TGTGCCAGCAGCTTCTACCGCGGGTCCACCGGGGAGCTGTTTTTT.

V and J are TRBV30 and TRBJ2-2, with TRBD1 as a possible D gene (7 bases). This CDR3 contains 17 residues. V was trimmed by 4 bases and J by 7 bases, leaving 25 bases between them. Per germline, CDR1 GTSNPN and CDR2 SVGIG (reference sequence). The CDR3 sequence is CAWTRDRDSPRGGELFF. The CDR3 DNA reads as TGTGCCTGGACGAGGGACCGGGACAGCCCGCGGGGCGGGGAGCTGTTTTTT.

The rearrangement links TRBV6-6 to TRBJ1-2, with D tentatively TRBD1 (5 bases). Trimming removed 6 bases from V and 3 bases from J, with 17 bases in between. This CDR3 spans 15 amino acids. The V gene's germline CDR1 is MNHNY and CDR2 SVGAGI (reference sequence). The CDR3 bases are TGTGCCAGCAGCCGCGGGGGTACTCTGGACTATGGCTACACCTTC. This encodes CASSRGGTLDYGYTF.

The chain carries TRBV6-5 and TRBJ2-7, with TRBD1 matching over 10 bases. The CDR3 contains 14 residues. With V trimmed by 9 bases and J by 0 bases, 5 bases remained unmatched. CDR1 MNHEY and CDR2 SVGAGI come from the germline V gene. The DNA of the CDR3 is TGTGCCAGGGGGGGACAGGGGTTCTCCTACGAGCAGTACTTC. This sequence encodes CARGGQGFSYEQYF.

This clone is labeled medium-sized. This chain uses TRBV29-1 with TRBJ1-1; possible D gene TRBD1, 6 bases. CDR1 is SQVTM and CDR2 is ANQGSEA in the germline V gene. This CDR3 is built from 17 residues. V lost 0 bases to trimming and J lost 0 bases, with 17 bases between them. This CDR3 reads CSVEDPQGWRMNTEAFF. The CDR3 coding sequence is TGCAGCGTTGAAGATCCACAGGGCTGGAGAATGAACACTGAAGCTTTCTTT.